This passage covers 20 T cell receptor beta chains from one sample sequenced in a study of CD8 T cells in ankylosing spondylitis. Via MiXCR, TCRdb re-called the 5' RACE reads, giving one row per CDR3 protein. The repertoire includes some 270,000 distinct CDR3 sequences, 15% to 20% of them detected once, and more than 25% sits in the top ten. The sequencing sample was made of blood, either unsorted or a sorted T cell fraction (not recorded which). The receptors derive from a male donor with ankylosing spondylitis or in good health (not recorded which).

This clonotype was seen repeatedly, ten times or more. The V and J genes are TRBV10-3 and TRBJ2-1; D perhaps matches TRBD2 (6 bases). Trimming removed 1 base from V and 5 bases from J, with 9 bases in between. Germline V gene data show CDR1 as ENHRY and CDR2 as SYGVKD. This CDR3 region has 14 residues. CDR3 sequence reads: CAISELGLDNEQFF. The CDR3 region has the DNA TGTGCCATCAGTGAGTTGGGACTTGACAATGAGCAGTTCTTC.

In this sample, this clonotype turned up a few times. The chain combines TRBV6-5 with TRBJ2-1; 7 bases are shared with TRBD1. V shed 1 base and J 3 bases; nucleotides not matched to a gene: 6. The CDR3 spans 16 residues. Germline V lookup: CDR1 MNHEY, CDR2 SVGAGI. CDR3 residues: CASSYWKGQDYNEQFF. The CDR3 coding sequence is TGTGCCAGCAGTTACTGGAAAGGACAGGACTACAATGAGCAGTTCTTC.

CDR3 nucleotides: TGTGCCAGCGGCGACAGTTGGTACGAGCAGTACTTC. This codes for CASGDSWYEQYF. The chain uses TRBV25-1 and TRBJ2-7, with D perhaps TRBD1 (5 bases). Trimming removed 8 bases at V and 4 bases at J, with 12 bases between. This CDR3 spans 12 amino acids. Germline values: CDR1 MGHDK, CDR2 SYGVNS.

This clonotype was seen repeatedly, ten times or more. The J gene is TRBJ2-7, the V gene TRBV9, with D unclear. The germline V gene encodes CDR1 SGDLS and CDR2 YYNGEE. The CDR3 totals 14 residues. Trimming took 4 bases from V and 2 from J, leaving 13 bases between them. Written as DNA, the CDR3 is TGTGCCAGCAGCCCCGAAATAGGCCCCTACGAGCAGTACTTC. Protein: CASSPEIGPYEQYF.

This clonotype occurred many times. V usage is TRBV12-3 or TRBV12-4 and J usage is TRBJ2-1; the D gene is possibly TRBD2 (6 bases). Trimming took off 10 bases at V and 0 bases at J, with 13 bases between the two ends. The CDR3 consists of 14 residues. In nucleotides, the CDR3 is TGTGCCACTACGGGACTCAGCTCCTACAATGAGCAGTTCTTC. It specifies CATTGLSSYNEQFF.

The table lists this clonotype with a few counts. CDR3 in DNA: TGTGCCAGCAGTTTATTAGTCGGGGGGGACATACAAGAGACCCAGTACTTC. As protein: CASSLLVGGDIQETQYF. The genes are TRBV28 and TRBJ2-5, with TRBD2 matching over 8 bases. V was clipped by 1 base and J by 2 bases; unmatched bases: 9. In germline, CDR1 is MDHEN, CDR2 SYDVKM. The CDR3 contains 17 residues.

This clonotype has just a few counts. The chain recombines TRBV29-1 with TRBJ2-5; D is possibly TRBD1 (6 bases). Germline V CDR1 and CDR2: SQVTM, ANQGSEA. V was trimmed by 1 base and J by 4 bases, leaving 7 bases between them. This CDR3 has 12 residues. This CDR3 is CSVEGTAETQYF. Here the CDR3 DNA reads TGCAGCGTTGAAGGGACAGCAGAGACCCAGTACTTC.

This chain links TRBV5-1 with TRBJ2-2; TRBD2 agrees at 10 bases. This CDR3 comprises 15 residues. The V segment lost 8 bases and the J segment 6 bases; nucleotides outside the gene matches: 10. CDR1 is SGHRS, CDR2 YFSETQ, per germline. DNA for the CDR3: TGCGCCAGAAGTTCTCTAGCGGGAGAGTCCGGGGAGCTGTTTTTT. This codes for CARSSLAGESGELFF.

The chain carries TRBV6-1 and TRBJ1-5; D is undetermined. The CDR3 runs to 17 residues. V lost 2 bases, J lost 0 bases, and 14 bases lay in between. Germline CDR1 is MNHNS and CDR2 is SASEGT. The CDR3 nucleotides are TGTGCCAGCAGTGAAATGGTGATGATATATAGCAATCAGCCCCAGCATTTT. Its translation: CASSEMVMIYSNQPQHF.

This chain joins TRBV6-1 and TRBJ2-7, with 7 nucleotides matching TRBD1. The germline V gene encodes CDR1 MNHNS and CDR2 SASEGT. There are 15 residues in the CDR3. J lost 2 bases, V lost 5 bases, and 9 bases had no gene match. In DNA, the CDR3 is TGTGCCAGCAGTCCTCAGGGGGTACTGGCCTACGAGCAGTACTTC. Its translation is CASSPQGVLAYEQYF.

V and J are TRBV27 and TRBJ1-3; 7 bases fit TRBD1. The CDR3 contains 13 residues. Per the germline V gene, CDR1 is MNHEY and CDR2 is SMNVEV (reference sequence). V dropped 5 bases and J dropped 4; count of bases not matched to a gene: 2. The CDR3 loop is CASSARGGNTIYF. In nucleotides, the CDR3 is TGTGCCAGCAGTGCCAGGGGGGGAAACACCATATATTTT.

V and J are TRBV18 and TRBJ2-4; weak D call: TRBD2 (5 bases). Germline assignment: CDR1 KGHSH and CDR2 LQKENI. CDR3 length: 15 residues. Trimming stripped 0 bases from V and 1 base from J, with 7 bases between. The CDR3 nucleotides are TGTGCCAGCTCACCACCCGGGGAGGCCAAAAACATTCAGTACTTC. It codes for CASSPPGEAKNIQYF.

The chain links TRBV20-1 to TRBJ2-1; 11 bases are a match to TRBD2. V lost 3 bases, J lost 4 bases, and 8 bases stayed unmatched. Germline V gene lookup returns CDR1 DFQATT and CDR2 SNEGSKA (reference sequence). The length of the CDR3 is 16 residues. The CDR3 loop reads CSARELLAGVYNEQFF. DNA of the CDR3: TGCAGTGCTAGGGAGTTACTAGCGGGAGTTTACAATGAGCAGTTCTTC.

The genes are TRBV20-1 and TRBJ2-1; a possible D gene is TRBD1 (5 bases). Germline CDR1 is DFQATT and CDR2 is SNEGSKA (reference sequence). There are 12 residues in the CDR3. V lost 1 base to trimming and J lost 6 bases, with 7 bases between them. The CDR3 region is CSARGGSNEQFF. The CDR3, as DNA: TGCAGTGCTAGAGGGGGCAGCAATGAGCAGTTCTTC.

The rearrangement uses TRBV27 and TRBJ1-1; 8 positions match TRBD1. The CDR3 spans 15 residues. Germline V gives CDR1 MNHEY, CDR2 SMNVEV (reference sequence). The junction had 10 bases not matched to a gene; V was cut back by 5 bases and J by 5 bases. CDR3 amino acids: CASSDPPGGATEAFF. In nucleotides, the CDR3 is TGTGCCAGCAGTGACCCCCCAGGGGGCGCGACTGAAGCTTTCTTT.

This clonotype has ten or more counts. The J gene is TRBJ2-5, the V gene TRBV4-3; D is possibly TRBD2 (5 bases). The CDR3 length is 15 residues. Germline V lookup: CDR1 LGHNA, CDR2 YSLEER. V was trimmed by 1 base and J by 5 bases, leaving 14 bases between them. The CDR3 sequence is CASSQVGGVGETQYF. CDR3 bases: TGCGCCAGCAGCCAAGTAGGAGGTGTAGGGGAGACCCAGTACTTC.

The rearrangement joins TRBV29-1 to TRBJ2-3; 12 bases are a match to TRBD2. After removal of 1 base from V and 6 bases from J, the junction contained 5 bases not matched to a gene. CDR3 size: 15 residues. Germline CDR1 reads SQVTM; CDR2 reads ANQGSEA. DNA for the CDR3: TGCAGCGTTGAAGGGACTAGCGGGAACTTGGATACGCAGTATTTT. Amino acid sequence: CSVEGTSGNLDTQYF.

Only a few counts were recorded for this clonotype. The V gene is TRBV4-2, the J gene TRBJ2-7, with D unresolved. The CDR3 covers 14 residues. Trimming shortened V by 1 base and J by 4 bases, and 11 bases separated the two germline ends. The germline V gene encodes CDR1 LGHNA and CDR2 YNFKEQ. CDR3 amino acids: CASSQVGSKYEQYF. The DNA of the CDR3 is TGTGCCAGCAGCCAAGTTGGGTCGAAATACGAGCAGTACTTC.

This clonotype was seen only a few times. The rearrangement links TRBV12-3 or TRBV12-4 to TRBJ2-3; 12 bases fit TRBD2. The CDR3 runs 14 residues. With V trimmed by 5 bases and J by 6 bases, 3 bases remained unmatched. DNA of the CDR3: TGTGCCAGCAGTCCGGGACTAGCGGGTGATACGCAGTATTTT. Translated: CASSPGLAGDTQYF.

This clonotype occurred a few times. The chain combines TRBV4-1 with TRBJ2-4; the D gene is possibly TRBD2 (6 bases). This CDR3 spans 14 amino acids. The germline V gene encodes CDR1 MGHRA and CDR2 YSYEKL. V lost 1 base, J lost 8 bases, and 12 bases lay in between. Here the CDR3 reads CASSQGDWGDIQYF. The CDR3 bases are TGCGCCAGCAGCCAAGGGGACTGGGGGGACATTCAGTACTTC.